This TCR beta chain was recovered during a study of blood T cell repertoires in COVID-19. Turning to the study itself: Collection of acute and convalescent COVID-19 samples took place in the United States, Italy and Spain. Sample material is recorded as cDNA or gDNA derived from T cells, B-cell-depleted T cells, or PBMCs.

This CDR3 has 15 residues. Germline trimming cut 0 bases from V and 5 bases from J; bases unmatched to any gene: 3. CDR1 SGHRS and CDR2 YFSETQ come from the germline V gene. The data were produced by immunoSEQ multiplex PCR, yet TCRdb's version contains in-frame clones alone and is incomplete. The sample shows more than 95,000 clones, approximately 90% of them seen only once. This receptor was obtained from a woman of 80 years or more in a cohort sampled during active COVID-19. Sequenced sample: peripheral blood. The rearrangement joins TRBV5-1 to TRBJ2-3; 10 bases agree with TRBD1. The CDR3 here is CASSLAGQGIDTQYF. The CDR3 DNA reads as TGCGCCAGCAGCTTGGCGGGACAGGGGATAGATACGCAGTATTTT.